Described below is a single T cell receptor (beta chain) sequence and its context. No antigen is known for it. No base qualities exist here, and no much larger clone lies one base off it. The data belong to a study of cytomegalovirus exposure and HLA in healthy donors (dated by TCRdb to the late 2010s). Regarding the complete study: According to a later analysis, the 120 or so validation repertoires were produced on the same platform as the approximately 610 repertoires of the first cohort. The aim of the study was to test whether cataloging public T cell receptors could identify signatures of past pathogen exposure. Along with the approximately 650-subject first cohort, a separate validation cohort of over 90 different subjects was used. To predict cytomegalovirus infection status, the study brought together high-throughput TCR immunosequencing, statistical association of individual TCRs with disease status, and machine learning. Study-wide conclusions, independent of this receptor: Across donors, most TCR sequences were observed very rarely, whereas some public TCRs were present in many individuals. The study gave a list of around 170 TCR beta chains associated with cytomegalovirus. The authors suggested that the approach could potentially be generalized to other disease states and immunological phenotypes. Cytomegalovirus status was reported to be diagnosed by the classifier with high specificity and sensitivity in both the original and validation cohorts. Three of the identified cytomegalovirus-associated TCR beta chains were confirmed in vitro to be specific for cytomegalovirus antigens. The validation cohort had no HLA typing available for a later analysis, so co-occurrence within that cohort was assessed over all 120 or so repertoires. Of the cluster scores, around 95% were above 0 in a later analysis, which found that TCRs clustered in the first cohort also tended to co-occur in the 110 or so validation repertoires.

The donors belonged to the validation cohort of over a hundred subjects, which was separate from the approximately 660-subject first cohort. V drops 6 bases and J drops 5 bases, leaving 9 bases in between. The germline V gene sets CDR1 to SGHAT and CDR2 to FQNNGV. Measured from the cysteine to the phenylalanine, the CDR3 is 12 residues long. The CDR3 DNA has 36 bases and is translated from base 1. The library was produced with the immunoSEQ multiplex PCR assay. In the source study's methods: A statistical classification framework was developed to diagnose cytomegalovirus status using the catalog of TCR beta chain sequences. The clones in this table, taken by TCRdb from immuneACCESS, are in-frame only. Not every clone is retained; where verified, under half of the shortfall comes from an unresolved V gene, and the cause of the rest is unknown. The D gene and trimming were derived from the DNA, and the V and J assignments and clone size from that table. For this sample the table gives roughly 68,000 clones, of which roughly 95% were detected only once. The ten largest account for 4.5% of the sample.

The source of this sequence is a woman younger than 35 in good health and CMV-seropositive. The rearranged segments are TRBV11-2 and TRBJ2-3; D gene: possibly TRBD1, on 5 matching bases. Input material: PBMCs. For the CDR3, the sequence is CASSPGLDTQYF. The DNA sequence is given as TGTGCCAGCAGTCCAGGGTTAGATACGCAGTATTTT.